This T cell receptor (beta chain) is drawn from a study of spatial heterogeneity in lung cancer. Findings of the study overall: Nonsynonymous mutation counts, ubiquitous and regional, were tracked by the respective counts of ubiquitous and regional expanded TCRs. Higher tumor mutation counts went along with higher counts of expanded intratumoral alpha and beta TCRs. Estimation of coverage gave values of around 7% for alpha and 13% for beta chains in tumor T cells.

Carried by each TCR cDNA molecule was a unique molecular identifier. TCRdb reprocessed the 5' RACE reads with MiXCR, giving one entry per CDR3 protein. The sample has some 9,800 distinct CDR3 sequences; about 50% are singletons. The time point was: sample taken at primary tumor resection. Tumor, nontumor lung or frozen PBMC supplied whole RNA that was sequenced unsorted. CDR1 LGHNA and CDR2 YSLEER come from the germline V gene. Trimming left V 5 bases short and J 6 bases short, with 16 bases between. The CDR3 has 15 amino acids. This clonotype is labeled medium-sized. Its specificity is unknown. Here the sequenced sample was lung tumor tissue, taken at surgery. The chain recombines TRBV4-3 with TRBJ2-2, with D perhaps TRBD1 (6 bases). The clonotype comes from a female donor with early-stage non-small cell lung cancer. The CDR3 is CASSETSGVAGELFF. In DNA, the CDR3 is TGCGCCAGCAGCGAGACATCAGGGGTGGCCGGGGAGCTGTTTTTT.